One sample yielded the 30 T cell receptor beta chains listed below, sequenced in a study of beta chain features in type 1 diabetes. Expressed TCRB transcripts were sequenced because the isolated RNA had all been reverse transcribed beforehand. Sequencing used immunoSEQ multiplex PCR; TCRdb keeps in-frame clones, though not all of them. The table records roughly 300,000 clones, around 7.6% of them present only once. Sequenced sample: central memory CD4+ T cells from blood. These receptors were obtained from a woman between 18 and 30 years old in good health.

This clone was picked up a small number of times. A far larger clone lies a single base away; this is likely a read error. This CDR3 is also generated by other DNA sequences in the sample. J is TRBJ2-1 and V is TRBV5-6; no definite D call. The V end was cut by 4 bases, the J end by 5 bases, with 4 bases between. This CDR3 comprises 11 residues. Germline CDR1 reads SGHDT; CDR2 reads YYEEEE. The CDR3 region has the DNA TGTGCCAGCAGCCAAAACAATGAGCAGTTCTTC. Translation gives CASSQNNEQFF.

The chain links TRBV4-3 to TRBJ2-5, with D maybe TRBD1 (6 bases). The germline V gene has CDR1 LGHNA and CDR2 YSLEER. Between the trimmed V and J ends, which lost 4 bases and 5 bases, there was a span of 11 bases. This CDR3 has 13 amino acids. CDR3 DNA sequence: TGCGCCAGCAGCCGCCTGAGGGGGGAGACCCAGTACTTC. Translating gives CASSRLRGETQYF.

A word on this clone: The sample holds other DNA sequences that translate to the same CDR3. The rearrangement links TRBV5-1 to TRBJ2-5; 9 bases are a match to TRBD2. Germline V gene lookup returns CDR1 SGHRS and CDR2 YFSETQ. The CDR3 sequence is 14 residues long. J was trimmed by 4 bases and V by 4 bases; bases with no gene match: 5. The CDR3: CASSLTSGSETQYF. CDR3 nucleotides: TGCGCCAGCAGCCTAACTAGCGGGTCAGAGACCCAGTACTTC.

This clone was counted at least ten times. The genes are TRBV7-2 and TRBJ2-5; tentatively, D is TRBD1 or TRBD2 (6 bases each). CDR1 is SGHTA, CDR2 FQGNSA, per germline. The CDR3 consists of 14 residues. V was clipped by 5 bases and J by 5 bases, with 15 bases between them. The DNA of the CDR3 is TGTGCCAGCAGCCTCTTTGGGGGGCAGGAGACCCAGTACTTC. It translates to CASSLFGGQETQYF.

The chain employs TRBV6-5 and TRBJ1-5; no definite D call. V lost 5 bases to trimming and J lost 0 bases, with 8 bases between them. The germline V gene has CDR1 MNHEY and CDR2 SVGAGI. The CDR3 contains 14 residues. CDR3 protein: CASSPTYSNQPQHF. In DNA, the CDR3 is TGTGCCAGCAGTCCGACATATAGCAATCAGCCCCAGCATTTT.

This clone was seen a handful of times. This sequence may be a read error, since a much larger clone differs from it by one base. The rearrangement uses TRBV7-2 and TRBJ1-2; the D gene is possibly TRBD1 (5 bases). V was trimmed by 2 bases and J by 3 bases, leaving 7 bases between them. Germline CDR1 reads SGHTA; CDR2 reads FQGNSA. The CDR3 is 13 amino acids. CDR3 bases: TGTGCCAGCAGCTTACAGGGATACTATGGCTACACCTTC. Translation: CASSLQGYYGYTF.

This clone has only a few counts. V usage is TRBV27 and J usage is TRBJ2-2, with no clear D. The CDR3 is 15 amino acids. Germline-derived CDR1 and CDR2 are MNHEY and SMNVEV (reference sequence). V was trimmed by 0 bases and J by 1 base, leaving 6 bases between them. The CDR3: CASSLSRWNTGELFF. In DNA form, the CDR3 reads TGTGCCAGCAGTTTATCCAGATGGAACACCGGGGAGCTGTTTTTT.

With regard to this clone: This specimen includes other DNA sequences encoding the same CDR3. This chain links TRBV4-3 with TRBJ2-5; 7 bases agree with TRBD1. The junction had 6 bases not matched to a gene; V was cut back by 4 bases and J by 1 base. CDR1 and CDR2 from the germline V gene are LGHNA and YSLEER. There are 15 residues in the CDR3. The CDR3 reads CASSRGQSVQETQYF. CDR3 sequence (DNA): TGCGCCAGCAGCCGGGGACAGTCGGTCCAAGAGACCCAGTACTTC.

The genes are TRBV2 and TRBJ1-3; D is unresolved. Germline V CDR1 and CDR2: SNHLY, FYNNEI. The CDR3 has 16 residues. V was shortened by 2 bases and J by 2 bases, with 13 bases between the two germline ends. CDR3 in DNA: TGTGCCAGCAGTGAAAGTTGGGCCCTAACTGGAAACACCATATATTTT. Protein: CASSESWALTGNTIYF.

This sequence joins TRBV10-3 and TRBJ2-5; 9 nucleotides agree with TRBD2. The V gene end was trimmed by 2 bases and the J gene end by 5 bases; junction bases not matched to a gene: 6. This CDR3 is 15 amino acids long. Per germline, CDR1 ENHRY and CDR2 SYGVKD. In nucleotides, the CDR3 is TGTGCCATCAGTGAGACAGCGGGAGGTGGGGAGACCCAGTACTTC. Protein product: CAISETAGGGETQYF.

This clone has more than one count but fewer than ten. Other DNA sequences within the sample encode an identical CDR3. The genes are TRBV5-1 and TRBJ1-4; D possibly corresponds to TRBD1 (6 bases). The germline gives CDR1 SGHRS, CDR2 YFSETQ. The ends were cut back, 0 bases at V and 5 bases at J, with 11 bases in the middle. The CDR3 spans 15 residues. CDR3: CASSLEGQGNEKLFF. The CDR3, as DNA: TGCGCCAGCAGCTTGGAAGGTCAGGGGAATGAAAAACTGTTTTTT.

In its sample, this clone was seen a few times. The chain couples TRBV6-1 to TRBJ2-3; D perhaps matches TRBD2 (6 bases). The CDR3 consists of 13 residues. Germline V CDR1 and CDR2: MNHNS, SASEGT. V was trimmed by 8 bases and J by 6 bases, leaving 15 bases between them. Here the CDR3 reads CASSGTPGDTQYF. In DNA, the CDR3 is TGTGCCAGCTCCGGGACTCCCGGGGATACGCAGTATTTT.

At least ten counts were recorded for this clone. V is TRBV10-3 and J is TRBJ2-2; 9 nucleotides match TRBD1. V gave up 6 bases and J gave up 7 bases; unmatched junction bases: 6. Germline CDR1 and CDR2: ENHRY and SYGVKD. The CDR3 is made up of 14 amino acids. The CDR3 DNA reads TGTGCCATCAGCCGGGACAGGGATAACGGGGAGCTGTTTTTT. It is translated as CAISRDRDNGELFF.

This clone was counted between two and nine times. The genes are TRBV5-4 and TRBJ1-2, with D uncertain. The ends were cut back, 4 bases at V and 4 bases at J, with 14 bases in the middle. CDR1 is SGHNT and CDR2 is YYREEE in the germline V gene (reference sequence). The CDR3 is 14 residues long. CDR3 sequence (DNA): TGTGCCAGCAGCCCAGACCTCGTGGCCTATGGCTACACCTTC. Protein product: CASSPDLVAYGYTF.

This chain joins TRBV29-1 and TRBJ2-5, with D possibly TRBD2 on 6 matching bases. The CDR3 sequence is 13 residues long. V was clipped by 6 bases and J by 2 bases, with 13 bases between them. The germline CDR1 and CDR2 sequences are SQVTM and ANQGSEA. The CDR3 region has the DNA TGCAGCGTCGCCGGGCGGGGACAAGAGACCCAGTACTTC. This sequence encodes CSVAGRGQETQYF. The complete variable domain, with remaining parts taken from reference TRBV29-1 and TRBJ2-5, reads SAVISQKPSRDICQRGTSLTIQCQVDSQVTMMFWYRQQPGQSLTLIATANQGSEATYESGFVIDKFPISRPNLTFSTLTVSNMSPEDSSIYLCSVAGRGQETQYFGPGTRLLVL.

This clone has just a few counts. At one boundary the junction diverges from the germline segment, which might be a read error. The chain joins TRBV7-2 to TRBJ2-1, with 9 bases aligning to TRBD2. CDR3 length: 15 residues. Per germline, CDR1 SGHTA and CDR2 FQGNSA. The CDR3 is CASSHRAGGGDEQFF. CDR3 DNA: TGCGCCAGCAGCCACAGAGCGGGAGGCGGAGATGAGCAGTTCTTC.

The chain employs TRBV29-1 and TRBJ2-7, with D perhaps TRBD1 or TRBD2 (5 bases each). The V end was cut by 7 bases, the J end by 4 bases, with 17 bases between. Germline V gene data show CDR1 as SQVTM and CDR2 as ANQGSEA. The CDR3 covers 13 residues. CDR3 residues: CSAGDPGVYEQYF. In DNA, the CDR3 is TGCAGCGCTGGGGACCCCGGCGTATACGAGCAGTACTTC.

The sample holds many counts of this clone. The sample contains more than one DNA sequence encoding this CDR3. The J gene is TRBJ2-7, the V gene TRBV14; the D is unclear. The V gene lost 4 bases and the J gene lost 1 base, with 5 bases spanning the gap. The germline V gene has CDR1 SGHDN and CDR2 FVKESK. This CDR3 region has 12 residues. CDR3 residues: CASSPQSYEQYF. As DNA, the CDR3 is TGTGCCAGCAGCCCGCAATCCTACGAGCAGTACTTC.

With respect to this clone: Other DNA sequences from this sample encode an identical CDR3 as well. This chain connects TRBV28 to TRBJ2-5; D is uncertain. The CDR3 extends over 12 amino acids. Germline CDR1 reads MDHEN; CDR2 reads SYDVKM. V was shortened by 6 bases and J by 2 bases, with 7 bases between the two germline ends. CDR3 residues: CASSLVQETQYF. The CDR3 region has the DNA TGTGCCAGCAGCCTCGTGCAAGAGACCCAGTACTTC.

The J gene is TRBJ2-7, the V gene TRBV7-2, with D possibly being TRBD1 or TRBD2 (5 bases each). The germline V and J ends were trimmed by 3 bases and 3 bases, with 18 bases remaining between them. Germline lookup yields CDR1 SGHTA and CDR2 FQGNSA. The CDR3 loop spans 16 amino acids. CDR3 residues: CASSFSPGSGNYEQYF. CDR3 sequence (DNA): TGTGCCAGCAGCTTTTCACCGGGATCAGGGAACTACGAGCAGTACTTC.

The J gene is TRBJ2-5, the V gene TRBV28; D assignment may be TRBD1 or TRBD2 (5 bases each). V was shortened by 4 bases and J by 5 bases, with 26 bases between the two germline ends. Germline V gene data show CDR1 as MDHEN and CDR2 as SYDVKM. This CDR3 spans 18 amino acids. CDR3 protein: CASSSSGHHPLGVETQYF. In DNA, the CDR3 is TGTGCCAGCAGTTCCTCCGGGCACCACCCCTTGGGGGTGGAGACCCAGTACTTC.

This clone has more than one count but fewer than ten. Here the CDR3 DNA reads TGTGCCAGCTCACCACTCCCTAGCGGGGGAAGCGGATCCTACGAGCAGTACTTC. Its translation: CASSPLPSGGSGSYEQYF. The rearrangement uses TRBV18 and TRBJ2-7; 10 nucleotides match TRBD2. Per germline, CDR1 KGHSH and CDR2 LQKENI. The CDR3 length is 18 residues. J lost 1 base, V lost 1 base, and 10 bases had no gene match. Supplemented by reference TRBV18 and TRBJ2-7, the full variable domain reads NAGVMQNPRHLVRRRGQEARLRCSPMKGHSHVYWYRQLPEEGLKFMVYLQKENIIDESGMPKERFSAEFPKEGPSILRIQQVVRGDSAAYFCASSPLPSGGSGSYEQYFGPGTRLTVT.

The chain uses TRBV5-1 and TRBJ2-6, with D perhaps being TRBD1 or TRBD2 (5 bases each). CDR1 SGHRS and CDR2 YFSETQ come from the germline V gene. This CDR3 is 16 amino acids long. V was clipped by 3 bases and J by 2 bases, with 12 bases between them. The CDR3: CASSSGTGAGANVLTF. The CDR3 DNA sequence: TGCGCCAGCAGCTCAGGGACCGGGGCTGGGGCCAACGTCCTGACTTTC.

This sequence joins TRBV7-2 and TRBJ2-3; D may be TRBD2 (7 bases). V was pared by 5 bases and J by 0 bases, with 15 bases between. Germline-derived CDR1 and CDR2 are SGHTA and FQGNSA. This CDR3 comprises 16 residues. DNA of the CDR3: TGTGCCAGCAGCCGTAGGGGGGGGCCAAGCACAGATACGCAGTATTTT. This codes for CASSRRGGPSTDTQYF.

This clone was seen only a few times. J is TRBJ1-2 and V is TRBV27; 8 positions agree with TRBD1. The germline CDR1 and CDR2 sequences are MNHEY and SMNVEV (reference sequence). CDR3 length equals 14 residues. V shed 5 bases, J shed 4 bases, and the junction held 6 bases outside the gene matches. DNA for the CDR3: TGTGCCAGCAGTCTAGATGGGACAGGCTATGGCTACACCTTC. Translated: CASSLDGTGYGYTF.

There are many counts of this clone. This sequence joins TRBV7-6 and TRBJ2-1; D call uncertain. Germline CDR1 SGHVS, CDR2 FNYEAQ. V dropped 1 base and J dropped 7 bases, with 11 bases sitting between them. The CDR3 length is 14 residues. In DNA, the CDR3 is TGTGCCAGCAGCTTAGAGGGATTGAGTAATGAGCAGTTCTTC. Residues: CASSLEGLSNEQFF.

The chain carries TRBV4-3 and TRBJ2-6; tentatively, D is TRBD2 (6 bases). V dropped 0 bases and J dropped 1 base, with 10 bases sitting between them. Per the germline V gene, CDR1 is LGHNA and CDR2 is YSLEER. The CDR3 is 17 residues long. The CDR3 DNA reads as TGCGCCAGCAGCCAAGATTTAGGGACTTCTGGGGCCAACGTCCTGACTTTC. It encodes CASSQDLGTSGANVLTF.

The chain recombines TRBV7-9 with TRBJ2-1; TRBD1 agrees at 7 bases. CDR1 is SEHNR, CDR2 FQNEAQ, per germline (reference sequence). J was trimmed by 5 bases and V by 2 bases; bases with no gene match: 3. The CDR3 sequence is 14 residues long. The CDR3 DNA is TGTGCCAGCAGCTTAACGGGGACAGACAATGAGCAGTTCTTC. This gives the protein CASSLTGTDNEQFF.

The rearrangement joins TRBV11-2 to TRBJ1-5; D unclear. V gave up 0 bases and J gave up 1 base, with 7 bases separating them. The CDR3 covers 15 residues. Germline V lookup: CDR1 SGHAT, CDR2 FQNNGV. CDR3 in DNA: TGTGCCAGCAGCTTAGATTGGGGAAGCAATCAGCCCCAGCATTTT. Translation gives CASSLDWGSNQPQHF.

This clone was seen only a few times. The V gene is TRBV9, the J gene TRBJ1-2; D might be TRBD1 (5 bases). The ends were cut back, 2 bases at V and 0 bases at J, with 8 bases in the middle. In germline, CDR1 is SGDLS, CDR2 YYNGEE. This CDR3 is built from 14 residues. The CDR3 DNA follows: TGTGCCAGCAGCGTTTTAGGGGCTAACTATGGCTACACCTTC. It is translated as CASSVLGANYGYTF.